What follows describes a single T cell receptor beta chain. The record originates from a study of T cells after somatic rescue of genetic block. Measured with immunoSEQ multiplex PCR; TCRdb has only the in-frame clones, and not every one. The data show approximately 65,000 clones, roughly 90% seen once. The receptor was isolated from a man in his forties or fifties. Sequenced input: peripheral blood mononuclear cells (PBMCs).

The DNA of the CDR3 is TGTGCCAGCACCAGCGGGGAGGGCTCTGGGGCCAACGTCCTGACTTTC. This translates into CASTSGEGSGANVLTF. The chain recombines TRBV9 with TRBJ2-6, with TRBD2 matching over 7 bases. The CDR3 is 16 residues long. Germline assignment: CDR1 SGDLS and CDR2 YYNGEE. The V gene end was trimmed by 6 bases and the J gene end by 0 bases; junction bases not matched to a gene: 6.